Shown below are 10 T cell receptor beta chains from a single sample sequenced in a study of T cells in narcolepsy. Generated by immunoSEQ multiplex PCR, the TCRdb table keeps only in-frame clones and is missing some. In the table there are about 30,000 clones, 65% to 90% of which are singletons. Material for sequencing was CD45RA- memory CD4+ T cells from PBMCs. The receptors stem from a human donor with narcolepsy.

The gene calls are TRBV19 and TRBJ2-2, with TRBD1 matching 9 bases. This CDR3 region has 17 residues. Germline V lookup: CDR1 LNHDA, CDR2 SQIVND (reference sequence). V lost 5 bases, J lost 4 bases, and 11 bases stayed unmatched. The CDR3: CASSPLGTGRSTGELFF. As DNA, the CDR3 is TGTGCCAGTAGTCCCCTAGGGACAGGGAGATCCACCGGGGAGCTGTTTTTT. Combining the CDR3 with reference TRBV19 and TRBJ2-2 gives the whole variable domain DGGITQSPKYLFRKEGQNVTLSCEQNLNHDAMYWYRQDPGQGLRLIYYSQIVNDFQKGDIAEGYSVSREKKESFPLTVTSAQKNPTAFYLCASSPLGTGRSTGELFFGEGSRLTVL.

V and J are TRBV7-9 and TRBJ2-1; D might be TRBD1 (5 bases). Per germline, CDR1 SEHNR and CDR2 FQNEAQ (reference sequence). Trimming stripped 3 bases from V and 9 bases from J, with 15 bases between. CDR3 length: 14 residues. CDR3 protein: CASSFLGASGEQFF. CDR3 coding DNA: TGTGCCAGCAGCTTTCTAGGGGCTAGTGGTGAGCAGTTCTTC.

This clone was observed once. This chain links TRBV5-1 with TRBJ2-5, with 7 positions matching TRBD1. The CDR3 sequence is 14 residues long. Germline CDR1 and CDR2: SGHRS and YFSETQ. J was trimmed by 0 bases and V by 5 bases; bases with no gene match: 4. The CDR3 spells CASRSGTDQETQYF. The CDR3 DNA sequence: TGCGCCAGCAGGTCGGGGACAGACCAAGAGACCCAGTACTTC.

As to this clone: A junction boundary mismatches the germline segment, possibly from a read error. The rearrangement joins TRBV7-7 to TRBJ2-7, with D possibly TRBD2 on 5 matching bases. From germline, CDR1 is SSHAT and CDR2 FNYEAQ (reference sequence). This CDR3 is built from 13 residues. This CDR3 is CASSLTRVHEQYF. The CDR3 coding sequence is TGTGCTAGCAGCCTAACTAGGGTGCACGAGCAGTACTTC.

The genes are TRBV19 and TRBJ1-1; D gene uncertain. Germline values: CDR1 LNHDA, CDR2 SQIVND (reference sequence). V was trimmed by 3 bases and J by 1 base, leaving 9 bases between them. The CDR3 is made up of 14 amino acids. CDR3 loop: CASSMWGGNTEAFF. DNA of the CDR3: TGTGCCAGTAGTATGTGGGGTGGGAACACTGAAGCTTTCTTT. The full variable domain, with the rest looked up from reference TRBV19 and TRBJ1-1, is DGGITQSPKYLFRKEGQNVTLSCEQNLNHDAMYWYRQDPGQGLRLIYYSQIVNDFQKGDIAEGYSVSREKKESFPLTVTSAQKNPTAFYLCASSMWGGNTEAFFGQGTRLTVV.

The genes are TRBV28 and TRBJ1-1, with 8 bases aligning to TRBD1. This CDR3 spans 15 amino acids. V gave up 5 bases and J gave up 5 bases; unmatched junction bases: 10. Per germline, CDR1 MDHEN and CDR2 SYDVKM. The CDR3 is CASSAQQGVRTEAFF. In nucleotides, the CDR3 is TGTGCCAGCAGTGCCCAACAGGGGGTTAGGACTGAAGCTTTCTTT.

Comment on this clone: Distinct nucleotide sequences in the sample also encode this CDR3. The chain has TRBV6-1 and TRBJ2-7; D call uncertain. Germline CDR1 and CDR2: MNHNS and SASEGT. The V gene lost 3 bases and the J gene lost 7 bases, with 19 bases spanning the gap. The CDR3 has 15 amino acids. CDR3 coding DNA: TGTGCCAGCAGTGACTCAGGTTGGGCGAATGAAGAGCAGTACTTC. It yields the protein CASSDSGWANEEQYF.

The V and J genes are TRBV19 and TRBJ1-5; D is undetermined. V gave up 4 bases and J gave up 1 base, with 8 bases separating them. In germline, CDR1 is LNHDA, CDR2 SQIVND (reference sequence). CDR3 size: 14 residues. The CDR3, as DNA: TGTGCCAGTAGTAAGGGTCTAAGCAATCAGCCCCAGCATTTT. This translates into CASSKGLSNQPQHF.

The genes are TRBV19 and TRBJ1-3, with a tentative D call TRBD1 (6 bases). From germline, CDR1 is LNHDA and CDR2 SQIVND (reference sequence). This CDR3 region has 13 residues. Trimming cost V 3 bases and J 4 bases, with 7 bases left between them. The CDR3 region has the DNA TGTGCCAGTAGTATCGGACAGGGAAACACCATATATTTT. Residues: CASSIGQGNTIYF.

This rearrangement joins TRBV28 to TRBJ1-1, with D possibly matching TRBD1 (5 bases). This CDR3 has 11 residues. Germline assignment: CDR1 MDHEN and CDR2 SYDVKM. Trimming pared 10 bases from V and 11 bases from J, leaving 17 bases between. CDR3 sequence: CATPQAAYAFF. CDR3 nucleotide sequence: TGTGCCACCCCACAGGCGGCCTACGCTTTCTTT.